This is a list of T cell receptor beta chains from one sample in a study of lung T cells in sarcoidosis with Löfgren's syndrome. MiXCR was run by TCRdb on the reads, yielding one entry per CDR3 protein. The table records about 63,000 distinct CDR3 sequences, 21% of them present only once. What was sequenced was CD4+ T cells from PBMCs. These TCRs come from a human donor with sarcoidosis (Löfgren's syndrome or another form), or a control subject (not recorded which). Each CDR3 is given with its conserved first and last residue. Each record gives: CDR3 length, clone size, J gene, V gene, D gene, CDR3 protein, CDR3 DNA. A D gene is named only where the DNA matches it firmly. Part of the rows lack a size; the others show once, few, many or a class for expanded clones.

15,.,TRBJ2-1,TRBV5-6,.,CASSLGQVLYNEQFF,TGTGCCAGCAGCTTGGGACAGGTACTCTACAATGAGCAGTTCTTC
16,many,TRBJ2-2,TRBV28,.,CASSLPGAPGAGELFF,TGTGCCAGCAGTCTTCCCGGGGCCCCGGGGGCCGGGGAGCTGTTTTTT
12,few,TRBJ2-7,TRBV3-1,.,CASSQPGNEQYF,TGTGCCAGCAGCCAACCAGGGAACGAGCAGTACTTC
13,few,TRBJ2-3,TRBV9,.,CARIKRGTDTQYF,TGTGCCAGGATAAAGCGGGGCACAGATACGCAGTATTTT
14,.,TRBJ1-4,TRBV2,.,CASRSAGGGEKLFF,TGTGCCAGCAGGTCGGCAGGAGGGGGTGAAAAACTGTTTTTT
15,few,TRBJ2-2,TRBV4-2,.,CASSAPGRHTGELFF,TGTGCCAGCAGCGCTCCGGGGCGCCACACCGGGGAGCTGTTTTTT
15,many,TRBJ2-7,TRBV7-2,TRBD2,CASSLVVTSAYEQYF,TGTGCCAGCAGCTTAGTAGTGACTAGCGCTTACGAGCAGTACTTC
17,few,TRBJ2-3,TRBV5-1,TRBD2,CASSLGETSGNTDTQYF,TGCGCCAGCAGCTTGGGGGAGACTAGCGGAAACACAGATACGCAGTATTTT
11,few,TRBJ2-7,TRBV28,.,CASSSHYEQYF,TGTGCCAGCAGTTCCCACTACGAGCAGTACTTC
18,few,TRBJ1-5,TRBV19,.,CASSIERVGGRSNQPQHF,TGTGCCAGTAGTATAGAGAGGGTAGGGGGAAGGAGCAATCAGCCCCAGCATTTT
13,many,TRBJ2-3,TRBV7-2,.,CASSLAFPDTQYF,TGTGCCAGCAGCTTAGCTTTCCCCGATACGCAGTATTTT
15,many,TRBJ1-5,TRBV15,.,CATSKGSTLNQPQHF,TGTGCCACCAGCAAGGGGTCCACCTTAAATCAGCCCCAGCATTTT
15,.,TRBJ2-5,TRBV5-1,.,CASSPTTGQQETQYF,TGCGCCAGCAGCCCTACTACAGGGCAACAAGAGACCCAGTACTTC
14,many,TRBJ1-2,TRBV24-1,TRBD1,CATSEYGQADGYTF,TGTGCCACCAGTGAATACGGACAGGCAGATGGCTACACCTTC
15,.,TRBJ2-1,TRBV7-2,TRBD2,CASRSRTSGDREQFF,TGTGCCAGCAGATCCAGGACTAGCGGGGACCGAGAGCAGTTCTTC
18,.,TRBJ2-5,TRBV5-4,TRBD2,CASSPGGLAGEIQETQYF,TGTGCCAGCAGCCCGGGGGGACTAGCGGGGGAGATCCAAGAGACCCAGTACTTC
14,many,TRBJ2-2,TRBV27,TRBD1,CASYDRGVTGELFF,TGTGCCAGCTACGACAGGGGGGTCACCGGGGAGCTGTTTTTT
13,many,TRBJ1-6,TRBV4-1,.,CASSQAPGSPLHF,TGCGCCAGCAGCCAAGCGCCCGGTTCACCCCTCCACTTT
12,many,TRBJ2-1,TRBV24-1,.,CATSDRNNEQFF,TGTGCCACCAGTGACCGAAACAATGAGCAGTTCTTC
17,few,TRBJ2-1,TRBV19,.,CASSTAPWRNSYNEQFF,TGTGCCAGTAGTACAGCCCCGTGGAGGAACTCCTACAATGAGCAGTTCTTC
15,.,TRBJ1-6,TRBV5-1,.,CASSLGESRNSPLHF,TGCGCCAGCAGCCTTGGTGAATCCCGTAATTCACCCCTCCACTTT
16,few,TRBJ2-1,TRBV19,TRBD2,CASSMKLTGGYNEQFF,TGTGCCAGTAGTATGAAATTGACCGGGGGGTACAATGAGCAGTTCTTC
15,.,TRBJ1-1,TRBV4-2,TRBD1,CASSRGQGGGTEAFF,TGTGCCAGCAGCCGAGGACAGGGGGGTGGGACTGAAGCTTTCTTT
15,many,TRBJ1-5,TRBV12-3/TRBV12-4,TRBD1,CASRSGTGGNQPQHF,TGTGCCAGCAGGTCCGGGACAGGGGGCAATCAGCCCCAGCATTTT
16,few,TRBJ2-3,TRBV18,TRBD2,CASSPPLRGVEDTQYF,TGTGCCAGCTCACCACCCTTGCGGGGGGTCGAAGATACGCAGTATTTT
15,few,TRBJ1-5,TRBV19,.,CASSREQYSNQPQHF,TGTGCCAGTAGTAGGGAACAATATAGCAATCAGCCCCAGCATTTT
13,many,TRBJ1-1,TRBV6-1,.,CASTWGGGAEAFF,TGTGCCAGCACCTGGGGCGGGGGGGCTGAAGCTTTCTTT
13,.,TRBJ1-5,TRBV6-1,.,CASSEGGKRSQHF,TGTGCCAGTAGTGAGGGGGGGAAGAGGTCCCAGCATTTT
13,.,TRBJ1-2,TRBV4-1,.,CASSQDLSLRYTF,TGCGCCAGCAGCCAAGATCTTAGTCTTCGCTACACCTTC
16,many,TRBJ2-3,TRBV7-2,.,CASSLALGGSTDTQYF,TGTGCCAGCAGCTTAGCCTTGGGAGGAAGCACAGATACGCAGTATTTT
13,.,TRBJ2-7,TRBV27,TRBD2,CAISISGRHEQYF,TGTGCCATCAGTATTAGCGGGAGACACGAGCAGTACTTC
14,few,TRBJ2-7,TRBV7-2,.,CASSYGLSSYEQYF,TGTGCCAGCAGCTACGGACTGAGCTCCTACGAGCAGTACTTC
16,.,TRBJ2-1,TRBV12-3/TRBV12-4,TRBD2,CASSPTSGGAGNEQFF,TGTGCCAGCAGCCCTACTAGCGGGGGGGCCGGCAATGAGCAGTTCTTC
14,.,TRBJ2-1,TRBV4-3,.,CASSQEPGRQEQFF,TGCGCCAGCAGCCAAGAACCCGGCCGGCAGGAGCAGTTCTTC
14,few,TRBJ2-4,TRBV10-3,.,CAIRDTGFGDIQYF,TGTGCCATCAGGGACACGGGGTTCGGGGACATTCAGTACTTC
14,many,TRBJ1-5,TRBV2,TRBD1,CASSRDSNNQPQHF,TGTGCCAGCAGCCGGGACAGTAACAATCAGCCCCAGCATTTT
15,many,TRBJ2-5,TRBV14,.,CASSQEALSKETQYF,TGTGCCAGCAGCCAAGAAGCGTTGTCGAAGGAGACCCAGTACTTC
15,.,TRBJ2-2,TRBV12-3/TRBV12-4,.,CASSPSDRYTGELFF,TGTGCCAGCAGTCCCTCTGACAGATACACCGGGGAGCTGTTTTTT